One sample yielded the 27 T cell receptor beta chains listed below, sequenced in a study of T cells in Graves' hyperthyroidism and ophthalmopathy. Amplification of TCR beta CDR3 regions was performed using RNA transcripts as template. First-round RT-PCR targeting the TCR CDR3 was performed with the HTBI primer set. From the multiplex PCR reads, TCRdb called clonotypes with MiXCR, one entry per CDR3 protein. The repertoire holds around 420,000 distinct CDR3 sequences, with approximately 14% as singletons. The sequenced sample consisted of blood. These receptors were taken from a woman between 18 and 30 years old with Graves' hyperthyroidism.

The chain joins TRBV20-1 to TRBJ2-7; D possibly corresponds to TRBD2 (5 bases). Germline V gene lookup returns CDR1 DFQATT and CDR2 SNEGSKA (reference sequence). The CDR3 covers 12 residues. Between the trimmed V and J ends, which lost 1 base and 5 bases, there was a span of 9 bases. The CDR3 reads CSARAGEHEQYF. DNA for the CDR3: TGCAGTGCTAGAGCCGGGGAGCACGAGCAGTACTTC.

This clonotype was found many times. The CDR3 coding sequence is TGTGCCAGCAGTTTAACCGGGGGGACATCCGATGAGCAGTTCTTC. Translation gives CASSLTGGTSDEQFF. The chain has TRBV12-3 or TRBV12-4 and TRBJ2-1; D may be TRBD2 (7 bases). V lost 2 bases to trimming and J lost 8 bases, with 16 bases between them. This CDR3 is 15 amino acids long.

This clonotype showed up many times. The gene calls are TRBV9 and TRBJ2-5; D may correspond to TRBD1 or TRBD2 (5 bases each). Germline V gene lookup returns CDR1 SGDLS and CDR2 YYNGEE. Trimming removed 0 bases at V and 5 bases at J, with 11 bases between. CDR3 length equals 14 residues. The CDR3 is CASSVGGTGETQYF. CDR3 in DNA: TGTGCCAGCAGCGTAGGGGGGACCGGGGAGACCCAGTACTTC.

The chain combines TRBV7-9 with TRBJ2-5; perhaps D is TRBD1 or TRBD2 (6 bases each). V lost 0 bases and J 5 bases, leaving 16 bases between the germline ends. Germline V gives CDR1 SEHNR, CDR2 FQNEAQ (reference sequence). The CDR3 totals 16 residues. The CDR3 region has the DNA TGTGCCAGCAGCTTAGCAGGAGGGACACCGGCGGAGACCCAGTACTTC. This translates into CASSLAGGTPAETQYF.

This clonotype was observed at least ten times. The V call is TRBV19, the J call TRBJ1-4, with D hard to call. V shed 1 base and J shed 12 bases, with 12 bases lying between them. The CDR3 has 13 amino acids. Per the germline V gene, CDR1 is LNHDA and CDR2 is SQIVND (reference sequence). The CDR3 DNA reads TGTGCCAGTAGTATAGGGGAATTCAAAGAACTGTTTTTT. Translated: CASSIGEFKELFF.

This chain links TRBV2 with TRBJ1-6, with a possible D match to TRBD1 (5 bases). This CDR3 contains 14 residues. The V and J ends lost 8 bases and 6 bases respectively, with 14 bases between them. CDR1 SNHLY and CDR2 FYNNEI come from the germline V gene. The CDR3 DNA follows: TGTGCCAGCTTAGAGACTAGGGGTAATTCACCCCTCCACTTT. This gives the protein CASLETRGNSPLHF.

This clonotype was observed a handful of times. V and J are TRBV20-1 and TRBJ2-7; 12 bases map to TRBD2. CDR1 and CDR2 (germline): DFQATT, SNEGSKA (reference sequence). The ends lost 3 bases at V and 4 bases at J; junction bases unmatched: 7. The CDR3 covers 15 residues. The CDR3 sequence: CSARDLGLAGYEQYF. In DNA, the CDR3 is TGCAGTGCTAGGGACCTCGGACTAGCGGGATACGAGCAGTACTTC.

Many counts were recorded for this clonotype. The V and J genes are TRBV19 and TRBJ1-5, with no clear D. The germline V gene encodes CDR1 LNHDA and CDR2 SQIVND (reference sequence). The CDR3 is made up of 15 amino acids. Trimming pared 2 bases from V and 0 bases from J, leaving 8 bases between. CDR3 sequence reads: CASSITGYSNQPQHF. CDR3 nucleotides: TGTGCCAGTAGTATAACCGGGTATAGCAATCAGCCCCAGCATTTT.

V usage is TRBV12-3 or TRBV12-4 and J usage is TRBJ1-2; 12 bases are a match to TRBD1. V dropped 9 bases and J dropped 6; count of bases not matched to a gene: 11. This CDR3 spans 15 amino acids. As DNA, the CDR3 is TGTGCCAGTTGCAAGGGGACAGGGGGCGCGGATGGCTACACCTTC. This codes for CASCKGTGGADGYTF.

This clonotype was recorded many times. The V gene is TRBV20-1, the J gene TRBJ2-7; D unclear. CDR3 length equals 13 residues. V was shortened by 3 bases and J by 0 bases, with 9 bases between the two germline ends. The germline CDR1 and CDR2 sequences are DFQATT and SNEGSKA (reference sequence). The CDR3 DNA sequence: TGCAGTGCTAGCCGCGAGAGCTCCTACGAGCAGTACTTC. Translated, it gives CSASRESSYEQYF.

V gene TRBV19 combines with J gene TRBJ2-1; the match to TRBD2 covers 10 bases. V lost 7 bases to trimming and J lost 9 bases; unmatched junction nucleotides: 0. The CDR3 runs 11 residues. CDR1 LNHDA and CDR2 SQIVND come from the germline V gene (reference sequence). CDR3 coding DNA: TGTGCCAGTACTAGCGGGAGTGAGCAGTTCTTC. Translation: CASTSGSEQFF.

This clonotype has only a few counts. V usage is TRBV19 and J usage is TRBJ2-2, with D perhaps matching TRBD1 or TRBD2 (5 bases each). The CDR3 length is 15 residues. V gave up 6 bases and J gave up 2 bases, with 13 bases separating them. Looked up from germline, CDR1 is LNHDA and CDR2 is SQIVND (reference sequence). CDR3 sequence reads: CASRGVGVNTGELFF. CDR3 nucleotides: TGTGCCAGTAGGGGGGTGGGGGTTAACACCGGGGAGCTGTTTTTT.

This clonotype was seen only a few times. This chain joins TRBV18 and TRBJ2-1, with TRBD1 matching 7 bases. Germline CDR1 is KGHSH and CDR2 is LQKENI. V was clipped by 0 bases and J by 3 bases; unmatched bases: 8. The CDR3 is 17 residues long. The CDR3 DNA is TGTGCCAGCTCACCACCGAGGGGGCTGTCCGGCTACAATGAGCAGTTCTTC. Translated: CASSPPRGLSGYNEQFF.

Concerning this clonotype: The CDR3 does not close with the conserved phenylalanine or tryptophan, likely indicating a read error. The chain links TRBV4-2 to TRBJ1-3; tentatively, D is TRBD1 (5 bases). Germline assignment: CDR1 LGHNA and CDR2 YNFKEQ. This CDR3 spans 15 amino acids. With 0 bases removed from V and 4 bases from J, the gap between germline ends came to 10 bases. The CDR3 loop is CASSQEPAGGNTIYL. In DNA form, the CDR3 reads TGTGCCAGCAGCCAAGAACCCGCAGGGGGAAACACCATATATCTT.

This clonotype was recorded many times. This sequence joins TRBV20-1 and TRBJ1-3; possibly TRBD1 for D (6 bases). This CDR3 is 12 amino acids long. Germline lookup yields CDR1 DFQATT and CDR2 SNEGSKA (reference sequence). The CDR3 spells CAGQTSGNTIYF. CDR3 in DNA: TGCGCAGGACAGACCTCTGGAAACACCATATATTTT.

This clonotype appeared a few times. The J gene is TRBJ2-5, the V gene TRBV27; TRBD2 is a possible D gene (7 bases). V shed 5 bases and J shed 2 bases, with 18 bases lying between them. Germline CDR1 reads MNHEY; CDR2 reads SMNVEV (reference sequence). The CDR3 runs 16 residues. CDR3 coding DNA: TGTGCCAGCAGTCTCTACCCAGGGGAGGGTCAAGAGACCCAGTACTTC. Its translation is CASSLYPGEGQETQYF.

The CDR3 region is CASSGTSGTSTDTQYF. The CDR3 DNA reads as TGTGCCAGCAGTGGGACTAGCGGGACTAGCACAGATACGCAGTATTTT. The V call is TRBV6-4, the J call TRBJ2-3; 12 bases match TRBD2. V lost 4 bases and J lost 0; bases outside the gene matches: 2. This CDR3 has 16 residues. From germline, CDR1 is MRHNA and CDR2 SNTAGT.

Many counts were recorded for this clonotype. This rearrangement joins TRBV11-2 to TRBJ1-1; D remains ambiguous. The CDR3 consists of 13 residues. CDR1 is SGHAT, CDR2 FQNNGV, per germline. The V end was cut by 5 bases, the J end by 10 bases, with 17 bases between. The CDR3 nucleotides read TGTGCCAGCAGCCTCGGCCCGGGAACGGGAGCTTTCTTT. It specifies CASSLGPGTGAFF.

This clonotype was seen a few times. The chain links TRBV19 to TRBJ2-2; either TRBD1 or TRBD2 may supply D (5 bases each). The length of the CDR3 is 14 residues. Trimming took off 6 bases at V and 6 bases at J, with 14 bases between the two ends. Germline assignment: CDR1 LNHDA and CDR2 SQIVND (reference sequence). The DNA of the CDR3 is TGTGCCAGTAGCCCGATGAGGGGATCCGGGGAGCTGTTTTTT. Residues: CASSPMRGSGELFF.

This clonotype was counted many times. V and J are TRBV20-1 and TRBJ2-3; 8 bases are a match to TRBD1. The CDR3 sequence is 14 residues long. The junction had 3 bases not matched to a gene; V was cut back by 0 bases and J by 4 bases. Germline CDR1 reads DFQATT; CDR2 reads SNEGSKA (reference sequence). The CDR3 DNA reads TGCAGTGCTAGAGATCGGACAGGGCCAGATACGCAGTATTTT. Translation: CSARDRTGPDTQYF.

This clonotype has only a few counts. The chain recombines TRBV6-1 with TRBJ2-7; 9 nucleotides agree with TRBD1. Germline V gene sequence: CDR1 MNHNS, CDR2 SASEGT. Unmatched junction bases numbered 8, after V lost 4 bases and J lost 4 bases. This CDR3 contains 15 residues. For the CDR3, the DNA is TGTGCCAGCAGTGTCTCGGGACAGGGAGCGTACGAGCAGTACTTC. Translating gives CASSVSGQGAYEQYF.

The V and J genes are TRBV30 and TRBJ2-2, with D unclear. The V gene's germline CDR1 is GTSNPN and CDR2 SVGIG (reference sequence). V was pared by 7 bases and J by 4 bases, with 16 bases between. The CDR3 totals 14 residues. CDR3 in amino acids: CAYSQERFTGELFF. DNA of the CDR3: TGTGCCTACTCGCAGGAACGATTCACCGGGGAGCTGTTTTTT.

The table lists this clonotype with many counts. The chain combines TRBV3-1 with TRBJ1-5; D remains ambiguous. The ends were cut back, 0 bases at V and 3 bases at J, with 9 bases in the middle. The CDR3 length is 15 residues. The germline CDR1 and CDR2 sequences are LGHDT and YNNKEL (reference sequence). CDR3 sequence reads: CASSQDRSYNQPQHF. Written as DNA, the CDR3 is TGTGCCAGCAGCCAAGATCGCAGTTACAATCAGCCCCAGCATTTT.

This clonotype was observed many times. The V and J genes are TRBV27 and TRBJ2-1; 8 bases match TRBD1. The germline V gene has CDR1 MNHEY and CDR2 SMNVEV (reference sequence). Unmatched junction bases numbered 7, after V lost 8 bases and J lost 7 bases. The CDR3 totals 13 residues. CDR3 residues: CASGTGEENEQFF. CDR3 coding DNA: TGTGCCAGCGGGACAGGCGAGGAAAATGAGCAGTTCTTC.

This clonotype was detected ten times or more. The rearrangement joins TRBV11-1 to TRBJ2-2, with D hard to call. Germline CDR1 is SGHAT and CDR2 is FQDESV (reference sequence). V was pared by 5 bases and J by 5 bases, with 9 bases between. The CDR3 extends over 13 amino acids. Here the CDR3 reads CASSVDGTGELFF. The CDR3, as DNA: TGTGCCAGCAGCGTGGACGGAACCGGGGAGCTGTTTTTT.

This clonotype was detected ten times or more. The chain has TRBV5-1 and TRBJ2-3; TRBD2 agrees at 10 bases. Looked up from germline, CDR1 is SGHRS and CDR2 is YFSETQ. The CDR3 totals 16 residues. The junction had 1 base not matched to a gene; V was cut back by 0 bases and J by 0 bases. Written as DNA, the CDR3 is TGCGCCAGCAGCTTGGAACTAGCGGGGAGCACAGATACGCAGTATTTT. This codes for CASSLELAGSTDTQYF.

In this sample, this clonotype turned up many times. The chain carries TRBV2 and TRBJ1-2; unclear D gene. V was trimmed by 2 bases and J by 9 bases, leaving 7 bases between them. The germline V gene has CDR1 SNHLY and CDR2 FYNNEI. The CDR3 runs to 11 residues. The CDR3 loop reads CASSEISSYTF. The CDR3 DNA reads TGTGCCAGCAGTGAAATATCCAGCTACACCTTC.